These 32 T cell receptor beta chains share one sample of origin, sequenced in a study of shared clonotypes between healthy human individuals. The table came from immunoSEQ multiplex PCR; TCRdb's copy has only in-frame clones and leaves some out. The table includes a few million clones, about nine tenths detected once. Material for sequencing was naive CD4+ T cells from PBMCs. Subset indicated: CD45RA+ positively selected. The receptors here all came from a man aged 18 to 35 in good health. Some clones in this sample may be carry-over from other donors' samples.

This chain joins TRBV5-6 and TRBJ2-7; 12 bases match TRBD2. This CDR3 is built from 14 residues. Germline CDR1 is SGHDT and CDR2 is YYEEEE. V was clipped by 5 bases and J by 1 base; unmatched bases: 1. CDR3 region: CASSGLAGSYEQYF. The CDR3 DNA reads TGTGCCAGCAGTGGACTAGCGGGATCCTACGAGCAGTACTTC.

J is TRBJ2-5 and V is TRBV5-1; 8 nucleotides align to TRBD1. J was trimmed by 4 bases and V by 4 bases; bases with no gene match: 15. This CDR3 is 17 amino acids long. Germline V lookup: CDR1 SGHRS, CDR2 YFSETQ. In DNA, the CDR3 is TGCGCCAGCAGCCTCGGACAGGGTATCTTATCGGGAGAGACCCAGTACTTC. Translated, it gives CASSLGQGILSGETQYF.

The rearrangement joins TRBV28 to TRBJ2-3; 10 bases match TRBD2. From germline, CDR1 is MDHEN and CDR2 SYDVKM. J was trimmed by 6 bases and V by 4 bases; bases with no gene match: 10. The length of the CDR3 is 16 residues. CDR3 nucleotide sequence: TGTGCCAGCAGTTCACCCGGGACTAGCGTTAGGGATACGCAGTATTTT. Translated: CASSSPGTSVRDTQYF.

This chain links TRBV9 with TRBJ2-2; D ambiguous. CDR3 length: 15 amino acids. Germline assignment: CDR1 SGDLS and CDR2 YYNGEE. Trimming took off 4 bases at V and 0 bases at J, with 10 bases between the two ends. The CDR3 is CASSLGQANTGELFF. In nucleotides, the CDR3 is TGTGCCAGCAGCCTCGGGCAGGCGAACACCGGGGAGCTGTTTTTT.

The chain recombines TRBV18 with TRBJ2-7, with D perhaps matching TRBD1 (6 bases). V shed 2 bases and J shed 5 bases, with 13 bases lying between them. The CDR3 length is 14 residues. Germline CDR1 reads KGHSH; CDR2 reads LQKENI. The CDR3 sequence is CASSPNQGSHEQYF. The CDR3 coding sequence is TGTGCCAGCTCACCAAACCAGGGGTCCCACGAGCAGTACTTC.

To note about this clone: This specimen includes other DNA sequences encoding the same CDR3. This sequence joins TRBV2 and TRBJ1-5; D unclear. Trimming took off 1 base at V and 6 bases at J, with 4 bases between the two ends. The CDR3 is made up of 12 amino acids. Per the germline V gene, CDR1 is SNHLY and CDR2 is FYNNEI. In DNA form, the CDR3 reads TGTGCCAGCAGTGAAGGCGGTCAGCCCCAGCATTTT. Translating it yields CASSEGGQPQHF. The full variable domain, completed using reference TRBV2 and TRBJ1-5, is EPEVTQTPSHQVTQMGQEVILRCVPISNHLYFYWYRQILGQKVEFLVSFYNNEISEKSEIFDDQFSVERPDGSNFTLKIRSTKLEDSAMYFCASSEGGQPQHFGDGTRLSIL.

This clone was observed a single time. The gene calls are TRBV2 and TRBJ2-5; TRBD1 or TRBD2 may be the D gene (7 bases each). Germline V gene lookup returns CDR1 SNHLY and CDR2 FYNNEI. This CDR3 contains 15 residues. The ends were cut back, 1 base at V and 7 bases at J, with 16 bases in the middle. The CDR3 nucleotides read TGTGCCAGCAGTGAAGACCCAGGGGGGGAAGGGACCCAGTACTTC. Translated: CASSEDPGGEGTQYF.

J is TRBJ1-4 and V is TRBV7-2; D uncertain. CDR1 and CDR2 from the germline V gene are SGHTA and FQGNSA. The CDR3 is made up of 16 amino acids. Between the trimmed V and J ends, which lost 4 bases and 0 bases, there was a span of 12 bases. CDR3 amino acids: CASSSALSATNEKLFF. The CDR3 DNA sequence: TGTGCCAGCAGCTCCGCTCTCAGTGCAACTAATGAAAAACTGTTTTTT.

The rearrangement joins TRBV7-8 to TRBJ2-5; D is ambiguous. Trimming pared 1 base from V and 1 base from J, leaving 7 bases between. Germline lookup yields CDR1 SGHVS and CDR2 FQNEAQ. This CDR3 region has 14 residues. Here the CDR3 DNA reads TGTGCCAGCAGCTTAGGAGCGCTCCAAGAGACCCAGTACTTC. It translates to CASSLGALQETQYF.

The chain couples TRBV1 to TRBJ2-5; TRBD2, the D gene given by the table, was not confirmed from the DNA. TRBV1 is assigned pseudogene status. This CDR3 has 22 amino acids. Here the CDR3 DNA reads TGCACCAGCAGCCCCCTGATTACGTACCCGGGACTAGCGGGAGGGCCTCAAGAGACCCAGTACTTC. This sequence encodes CTSSPLITYPGLAGGPQETQYF.

The chain couples TRBV6-4 to TRBJ2-3; TRBD1 agrees at 9 bases. This CDR3 has 16 residues. Germline V gives CDR1 MRHNA, CDR2 SNTAGT. V lost 0 bases and J lost 5; bases outside the gene matches: 6. The CDR3 reads CASSDSIGTGQDTQYF. The CDR3 coding sequence is TGTGCCAGCAGTGACTCGATAGGGACAGGGCAAGATACGCAGTATTTT.

The rearrangement uses TRBV30 and TRBJ2-5; D is unresolved. Gene TRBJ2-7 matches the end of the DNA better, so the J call may be wrong. This CDR3 region has 11 residues. Germline V gene sequence: CDR1 GTSNPN, CDR2 SVGIG (reference sequence). The CDR3 DNA reads TGTGCCTGGACCCCTCAGAACGAGCAGTACTTC. It yields the protein CAWTPQNEQYF.

The J gene is TRBJ1-5, the V gene TRBV5-6; D is uncertain. Per the germline V gene, CDR1 is SGHDT and CDR2 is YYEEEE. Trimming left V 1 base short and J 5 bases short, with 7 bases between. This CDR3 has 13 amino acids. In DNA, the CDR3 is TGTGCCAGCAGCTTGCTTGGGGATCAGCCCCAGCATTTT. Its protein is CASSLLGDQPQHF. The full variable domain, with the rest looked up from reference TRBV5-6 and TRBJ1-5, is DAGVTQSPTHLIKTRGQQVTLRCSPKSGHDTVSWYQQALGQGPQFIFQYYEEEERQRGNFPDRFSGHQFPNYSSELNVNALLLGDSALYLCASSLLGDQPQHFGDGTRLSIL.

V gene TRBV19 combines with J gene TRBJ2-3, with 11 nucleotides matching TRBD2. V shed 3 bases, J shed 1 base, and the junction held 3 bases outside the gene matches. This CDR3 contains 16 residues. CDR1 is LNHDA, CDR2 SQIVND, per germline (reference sequence). The CDR3 sequence is CASSIKGLAGTDTQYF. The CDR3 nucleotides are TGTGCCAGTAGTATTAAGGGACTAGCGGGCACAGATACGCAGTATTTT.

The rearrangement uses TRBV11-3 and TRBJ2-3; TRBD2 matches 11 bases. Unmatched junction bases numbered 2, after V lost 2 bases and J lost 4 bases. From germline, CDR1 is SGHNT and CDR2 YENEEA. The CDR3 runs 15 residues. The CDR3 nucleotides read TGTGCCAGCAGCTTACTAGCGGGAGGACCAGATACGCAGTATTTT. It is translated as CASSLLAGGPDTQYF. The full variable domain, in which reference TRBV11-3 and TRBJ2-3 provide the parts outside the CDR3, is EAGVVQSPRYKIIEKKQPVAFWCNPISGHNTLYWYLQNLGQGPELLIRYENEEAVDDSQLPKDRFSAERLKGVDSTLKIQPAELGDSAVYLCASSLLAGGPDTQYFGPGTRLTVL.

The chain joins TRBV6-6 to TRBJ2-1, with TRBD2 matching over 10 bases. After removal of 8 bases from V and 4 bases from J, the junction contained 5 bases not matched to a gene. The CDR3 is made up of 14 amino acids. Germline V CDR1 and CDR2: MNHNY, SVGAGI (reference sequence). The CDR3 here is CASSGLAVYNEQFF. As DNA, the CDR3 is TGTGCCAGCTCTGGACTAGCGGTATACAATGAGCAGTTCTTC.

The rearrangement uses TRBV5-1 and TRBJ2-7, with a possible D match to TRBD1 (5 bases). Germline V lookup: CDR1 SGHRS, CDR2 YFSETQ. V lost 4 bases, J lost 0 bases, and 14 bases lay in between. The CDR3 loop spans 15 amino acids. The CDR3 loop reads CASSGTGLPSYEQYF. In nucleotides, the CDR3 is TGCGCCAGCAGCGGAACAGGCCTCCCCTCCTACGAGCAGTACTTC.

The chain joins TRBV25-1 to TRBJ2-1, with TRBD2 matching over 13 bases. Unmatched junction bases numbered 15, after V lost 4 bases and J lost 9 bases. CDR1 is MGHDK and CDR2 is SYGVNS in the germline V gene. The CDR3 has 18 residues. CDR3 loop: CASSARTSGRSGSIEQFF. The CDR3 coding sequence is TGTGCCAGCAGTGCAAGGACTAGCGGGAGATCTGGGTCTATTGAGCAGTTCTTC.

The chain couples TRBV5-4 to TRBJ2-3; TRBD1 matches 8 bases. Germline CDR1 is SGHNT and CDR2 is YYREEE (reference sequence). There are 14 residues in the CDR3. With V trimmed by 4 bases and J by 1 base, 2 bases remained unmatched. The CDR3 loop is CASSPGGRTDTQYF. The CDR3 bases are TGTGCCAGCAGCCCAGGGGGCCGCACAGATACGCAGTATTTT.

The genes are TRBV4-3 and TRBJ2-7, with D possibly TRBD2 on 6 matching bases. The CDR3 extends over 15 amino acids. Germline assignment: CDR1 LGHNA and CDR2 YSLEER. V was shortened by 0 bases and J by 10 bases, with 19 bases between the two germline ends. In nucleotides, the CDR3 is TGCGCCAGCAGCCAAGAACGGGGAGGTAGCGGAGAACAGTACTTC. It codes for CASSQERGGSGEQYF.

The chain employs TRBV2 and TRBJ1-5, with a tentative D call TRBD1 (5 bases). The CDR3 is 15 residues long. CDR1 is SNHLY, CDR2 FYNNEI, per germline. Trimming left V 6 bases short and J 1 base short, with 13 bases between. The CDR3 DNA reads as TGTGCCAGCAGGGGGACCCTAGTGAGCAATCAGCCCCAGCATTTT. Its protein is CASRGTLVSNQPQHF.

The chain joins TRBV11-3 to TRBJ2-7, with TRBD2 as a possible D gene (5 bases). Germline loops: CDR1 SGHNT, CDR2 YENEEA. The CDR3 length is 16 residues. The V gene lost 1 base and the J gene lost 0 bases, with 13 bases spanning the gap. Here the CDR3 reads CASSLGPGSSSYEQYF. The CDR3 DNA follows: TGTGCCAGCAGCTTAGGACCGGGGTCCAGCTCCTACGAGCAGTACTTC.

V is TRBV5-1 and J is TRBJ2-1; TRBD1 is a possible D gene (6 bases). Germline lookup yields CDR1 SGHRS and CDR2 YFSETQ. The CDR3 is 13 residues long. Trimming removed 2 bases from V and 15 bases from J, with 18 bases in between. DNA for the CDR3: TGCGCCAGCAGCTTCCTCACCCGACAGGTTTCGTTCTTC. Amino acid sequence: CASSFLTRQVSFF.

This sequence joins TRBV4-1 and TRBJ2-3; D uncertain. CDR1 is MGHRA and CDR2 is YSYEKL in the germline V gene. The V end lost 6 bases, the J end lost 1 base, and 14 bases lay between the germline ends. This CDR3 is built from 15 residues. CDR3 sequence (DNA): TGCGCCAGCAGACCCACGCGGATGGGCACAGATACGCAGTATTTT. It specifies CASRPTRMGTDTQYF.

The chain couples TRBV6-1 to TRBJ1-2, with D possibly matching TRBD1 (6 bases). CDR1 and CDR2 from the germline V gene are MNHNS and SASEGT. Trimming pared 4 bases from V and 5 bases from J, leaving 11 bases between. The CDR3 loop spans 13 amino acids. CDR3 sequence: CASSVRTDYGYTF. As DNA, the CDR3 is TGTGCCAGCAGTGTGCGGACAGATTATGGCTACACCTTC.

The chain joins TRBV27 to TRBJ2-1, with 7 bases identical to TRBD1. This CDR3 has 12 amino acids. Germline V lookup: CDR1 MNHEY, CDR2 SMNVEV (reference sequence). Unmatched junction bases numbered 2, after V lost 5 bases and J lost 7 bases. CDR3 loop: CASSQQGNEQFF. CDR3 coding DNA: TGTGCCAGCAGTCAACAGGGGAATGAGCAGTTCTTC.

The J gene is TRBJ2-1, the V gene TRBV28; TRBD1 matches 9 bases. V lost 5 bases and J lost 6; bases outside the gene matches: 11. This CDR3 has 16 residues. CDR1 and CDR2 from the germline V gene are MDHEN and SYDVKM. CDR3 in amino acids: CASSPPPGTGFNEQFF. CDR3 DNA sequence: TGTGCCAGCAGTCCGCCTCCCGGGACAGGGTTCAATGAGCAGTTCTTC.

This sequence joins TRBV2 and TRBJ1-1, with a weak D call TRBD1 (5 bases). Trimming left V 7 bases short and J 5 bases short, with 11 bases between. The germline gives CDR1 SNHLY, CDR2 FYNNEI. The CDR3 loop spans 12 amino acids. DNA for the CDR3: TGTGCCAGCATAGGGGTAGGGACTGAAGCTTTCTTT. It specifies CASIGVGTEAFF.

The V call is TRBV28, the J call TRBJ2-6; unclear D gene. The CDR3 has 18 amino acids. Deletions cut 3 bases from V and 0 bases from J, with 15 bases between. Per germline, CDR1 MDHEN and CDR2 SYDVKM. CDR3 sequence (DNA): TGTGCCAGCAGTTTGTGGCAGACGGGTCGCTCTGGGGCCAACGTCCTGACTTTC. Protein sequence: CASSLWQTGRSGANVLTF. The whole variable domain, filled in from reference TRBV28 and TRBJ2-6, reads DVKVTQSSRYLVKRTGEKVFLECVQDMDHENMFWYRQDPGLGLRLIYFSYDVKMKEKGDIPEGYSVSREKKERFSLILESASTNQTSMYLCASSLWQTGRSGANVLTFGAGSRLTVL.

V and J are TRBV4-1 and TRBJ2-3; 13 nucleotides line up with TRBD2. Germline values: CDR1 MGHRA, CDR2 YSYEKL. V lost 0 bases and J lost 6; bases outside the gene matches: 18. CDR3 length: 21 amino acids. For the CDR3, the DNA is TGCGCCAGCAGCCAAGATATTTCACTAGCGGGAGGGCGGGGCTTTGTGGATACGCAGTATTTT. Amino acids: CASSQDISLAGGRGFVDTQYF.

The chain is built from TRBV7-3 and TRBJ2-2; 7 positions match TRBD2. This CDR3 comprises 16 residues. The germline V gene has CDR1 SGHTA and CDR2 FQGTGA. V lost 5 bases to trimming and J lost 4 bases; unmatched junction nucleotides: 10. CDR3 sequence: CASSLRPSGPTGELFF. The CDR3 region has the DNA TGTGCCAGCAGCCTGCGCCCTAGCGGACCCACCGGGGAGCTGTTTTTT.

The rearrangement uses TRBV7-8 and TRBJ1-5; 8 positions match TRBD1. CDR1 is SGHVS and CDR2 is FQNEAQ in the germline V gene. Trimming at V came to 5 bases and at J to 1 base, leaving 7 bases not matched to a gene. CDR3 length: 16 residues. The CDR3 region is CASSPVRTGSNQPQHF. In nucleotides, the CDR3 is TGTGCCAGCAGCCCAGTAAGGACAGGGAGCAATCAGCCCCAGCATTTT.